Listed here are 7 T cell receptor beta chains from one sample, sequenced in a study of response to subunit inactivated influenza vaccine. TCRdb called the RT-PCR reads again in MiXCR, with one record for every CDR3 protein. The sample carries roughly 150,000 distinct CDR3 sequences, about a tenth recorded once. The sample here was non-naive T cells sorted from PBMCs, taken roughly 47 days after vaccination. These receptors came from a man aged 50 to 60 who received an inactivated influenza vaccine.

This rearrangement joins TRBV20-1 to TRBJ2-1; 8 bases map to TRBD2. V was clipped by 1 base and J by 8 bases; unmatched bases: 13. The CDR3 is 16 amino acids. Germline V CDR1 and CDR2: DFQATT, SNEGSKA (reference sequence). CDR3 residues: CSARVSSSGSLYEQFF. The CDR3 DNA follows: TGCAGTGCTAGAGTAAGTTCAAGCGGGAGTTTGTATGAGCAGTTCTTC.

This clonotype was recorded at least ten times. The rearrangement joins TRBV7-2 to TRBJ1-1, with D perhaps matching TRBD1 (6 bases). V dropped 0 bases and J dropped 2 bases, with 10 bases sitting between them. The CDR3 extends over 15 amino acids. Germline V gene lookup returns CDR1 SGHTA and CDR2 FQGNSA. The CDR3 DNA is TGTGCCAGCAGCTTAGCCGGACAGATTAACACTGAAGCTTTCTTT. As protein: CASSLAGQINTEAFF.

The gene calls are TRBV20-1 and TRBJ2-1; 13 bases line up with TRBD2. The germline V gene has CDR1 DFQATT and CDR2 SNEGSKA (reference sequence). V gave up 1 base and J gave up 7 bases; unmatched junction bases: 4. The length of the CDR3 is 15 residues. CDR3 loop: CSARGTSGGENEQFF. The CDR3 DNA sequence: TGCAGTGCTAGAGGAACTAGCGGGGGGGAGAATGAGCAGTTCTTC.

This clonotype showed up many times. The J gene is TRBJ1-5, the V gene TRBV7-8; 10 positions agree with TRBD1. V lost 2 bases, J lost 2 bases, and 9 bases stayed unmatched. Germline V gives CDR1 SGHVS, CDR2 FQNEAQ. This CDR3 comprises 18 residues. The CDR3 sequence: CASSLRRRGQGGNQPQHF. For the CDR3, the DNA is TGTGCCAGCAGCTTACGGAGGAGAGGACAGGGGGGCAATCAGCCCCAGCATTTT.

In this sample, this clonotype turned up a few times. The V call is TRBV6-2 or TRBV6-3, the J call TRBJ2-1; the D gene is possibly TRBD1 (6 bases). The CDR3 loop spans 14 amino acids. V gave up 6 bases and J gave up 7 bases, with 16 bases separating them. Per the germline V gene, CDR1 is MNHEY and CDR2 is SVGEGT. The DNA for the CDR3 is TGTGCCAGCAGCACGGACGAGGGGGTGAATGAGCAGTTCTTC. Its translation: CASSTDEGVNEQFF.

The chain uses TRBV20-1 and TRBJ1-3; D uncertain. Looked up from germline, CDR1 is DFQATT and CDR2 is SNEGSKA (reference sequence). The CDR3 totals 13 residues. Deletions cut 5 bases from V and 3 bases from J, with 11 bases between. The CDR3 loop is CSAPDRGGNTIYF. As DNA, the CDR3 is TGCAGTGCTCCCGACCGGGGTGGAAACACCATATATTTT.

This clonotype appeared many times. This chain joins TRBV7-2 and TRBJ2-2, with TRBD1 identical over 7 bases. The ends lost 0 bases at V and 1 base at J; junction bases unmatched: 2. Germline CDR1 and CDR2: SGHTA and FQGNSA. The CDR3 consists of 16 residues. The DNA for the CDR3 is TGTGCCAGCAGCTTAGCCGGGACAGTGAACACCGGGGAGCTGTTTTTT. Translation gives CASSLAGTVNTGELFF.